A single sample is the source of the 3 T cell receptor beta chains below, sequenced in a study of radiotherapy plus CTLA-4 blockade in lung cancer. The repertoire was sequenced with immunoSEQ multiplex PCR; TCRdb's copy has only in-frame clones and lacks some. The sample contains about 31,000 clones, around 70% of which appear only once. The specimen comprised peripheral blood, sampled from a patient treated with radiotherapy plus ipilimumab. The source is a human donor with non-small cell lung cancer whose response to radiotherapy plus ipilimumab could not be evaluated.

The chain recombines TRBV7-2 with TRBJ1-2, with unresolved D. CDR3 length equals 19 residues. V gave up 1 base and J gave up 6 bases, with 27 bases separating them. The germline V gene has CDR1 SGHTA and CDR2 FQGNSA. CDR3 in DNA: TGTGCCAGCAGCTTAGGCCCGGGGAGGGCTGGGGTTAATTCGGATGGCTACACCTTC. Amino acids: CASSLGPGRAGVNSDGYTF.

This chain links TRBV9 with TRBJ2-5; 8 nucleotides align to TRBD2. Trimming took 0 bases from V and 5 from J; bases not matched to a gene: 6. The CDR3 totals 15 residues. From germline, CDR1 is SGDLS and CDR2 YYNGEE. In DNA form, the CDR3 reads TGTGCCAGCAGCGTAGCTACAGCGGGAGTCGAGACCCAGTACTTC. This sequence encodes CASSVATAGVETQYF.

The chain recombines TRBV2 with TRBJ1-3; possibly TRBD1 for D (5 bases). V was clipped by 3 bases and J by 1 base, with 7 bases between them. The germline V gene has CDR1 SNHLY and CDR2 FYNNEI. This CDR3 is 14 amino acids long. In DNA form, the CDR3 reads TGTGCCAGCAGTGACAGGGCGTCTGGAAACACCATATATTTT. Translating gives CASSDRASGNTIYF.